This passage covers 29 T cell receptor beta chains from one sample sequenced in a study of shared clonotypes between healthy human individuals. Repertoires were generated with immunoSEQ multiplex PCR, while TCRdb's copy carries only in-frame clones and drops some. The sample has over 2 million clones, around 93% seen once. The sequencing sample was made of naive CD4+ T cells from PBMCs. As for subset: CD45RA+ positively selected. Receptors were obtained from a young man in good health. Some clones in this sample may be carry-over from other donors' samples.

This clone was recorded once. The chain links TRBV4-3 to TRBJ2-2; 9 bases fit TRBD2. This CDR3 comprises 18 residues. The trim removed 1 base at V and 4 bases at J, leaving 10 bases unmatched. The germline V gene has CDR1 LGHNA and CDR2 YSLEER. The CDR3 DNA reads TGCGCCAGCAGCCAAGGGACGGTAGCGGGAGTGGGCACCGGGGAGCTGTTTTTT. This encodes CASSQGTVAGVGTGELFF.

V and J are TRBV6-1 and TRBJ1-1; D might be TRBD1 (5 bases). Germline assignment: CDR1 MNHNS and CDR2 SASEGT. The CDR3 runs to 14 residues. V dropped 7 bases and J dropped 0 bases, with 12 bases sitting between them. The CDR3 loop is CASTQGTVNTEAFF. The CDR3 DNA sequence: TGTGCCAGCACCCAAGGGACGGTGAACACTGAAGCTTTCTTT.

The V and J genes are TRBV18 and TRBJ1-2; 7 bases align to TRBD1. The V and J ends lost 5 bases and 4 bases, in that order; junction bases with no gene match: 13. Germline V gene sequence: CDR1 KGHSH, CDR2 LQKENI. The CDR3 loop spans 16 amino acids. The CDR3 DNA reads TGTGCCAGCTCATCGCCCCGGACAGGCTTTGTCTATGGCTACACCTTC. It specifies CASSSPRTGFVYGYTF.

The gene calls are TRBV2 and TRBJ2-5, with TRBD1 matching 7 bases. The CDR3 loop spans 13 amino acids. The V gene's germline CDR1 is SNHLY and CDR2 FYNNEI. Germline trimming cut 6 bases from V and 1 base from J; bases unmatched to any gene: 2. The CDR3 coding sequence is TGTGCCAGCAGGGGGGACAGCCAAGAGACCCAGTACTTC. This encodes CASRGDSQETQYF.

The V gene is TRBV12-5, the J gene TRBJ2-1, with TRBD2 identical over 11 bases. V lost 1 base, J lost 6 bases, and 5 bases stayed unmatched. The CDR3 runs 16 residues. Germline V gives CDR1 LGHNT, CDR2 FRNRAP. CDR3 bases: TGTGCTAGTGGTTTGGCCGTAGCGGGAGGGCCCAATGAGCAGTTCTTC. It yields the protein CASGLAVAGGPNEQFF.

The chain employs TRBV18 and TRBJ2-1; the D is unclear. The CDR3 totals 17 residues. Trimming removed 5 bases at V and 4 bases at J, with 21 bases between. Germline V CDR1 and CDR2: KGHSH, LQKENI. The CDR3 is CASSSSPETLAYNEQFF. CDR3 DNA: TGTGCCAGCTCATCATCCCCCGAAACGCTGGCTTACAATGAGCAGTTCTTC.

This clone has only one observation. J is TRBJ2-1 and V is TRBV7-8; the match to TRBD2 covers 8 bases. Germline V gene sequence: CDR1 SGHVS, CDR2 FQNEAQ. The CDR3 runs to 13 residues. Trimming cost V 5 bases and J 7 bases; bases outside gene matches: 4. As DNA, the CDR3 is TGTGCCAGCAGCCCGGGGGGGGTGAATGAGCAGTTCTTC. As protein: CASSPGGVNEQFF.

In this sample, this clone turned up once. The chain carries TRBV7-2 and TRBJ1-5; D is uncertain. The CDR3 runs to 15 residues. The V gene lost 3 bases and the J gene lost 6 bases, with 15 bases spanning the gap. CDR1 and CDR2 (germline): SGHTA, FQGNSA. CDR3 sequence reads: CASSFGQAYFQPQHF. The DNA of the CDR3 is TGTGCCAGCAGCTTTGGGCAGGCTTATTTTCAGCCCCAGCATTTT.

Remarks on this clone: The sample contains more than one DNA sequence encoding this CDR3. The CDR3 loop reads CASSVTGGENIQYF. The CDR3 DNA reads as TGCGCCAGCAGCGTTACAGGGGGCGAAAACATTCAGTACTTC. The chain recombines TRBV5-1 with TRBJ2-4; 9 bases map to TRBD1. CDR1 SGHRS and CDR2 YFSETQ come from the germline V gene. Losses at the gene ends were 4 bases for V and 5 bases for J; bases not matched to a gene: 4. The CDR3 runs 14 residues.

This clone is a singleton in its sample. The V gene is TRBV4-1, the J gene TRBJ2-3; no firm D call. The germline CDR1 and CDR2 sequences are MGHRA and YSYEKL. The CDR3 loop spans 15 amino acids. V dropped 3 bases and J dropped 0 bases, with 10 bases sitting between them. CDR3 coding DNA: TGCGCCAGCAGCCAGATTAGAGCTAGCACAGATACGCAGTATTTT. It is translated as CASSQIRASTDTQYF.

This clone was counted only a few times. This chain connects TRBV20-1 to TRBJ1-1; D unresolved. CDR1 is DFQATT and CDR2 is SNEGSKA in the germline V gene (reference sequence). The ends were cut back, 6 bases at V and 1 base at J, with 6 bases in the middle. The length of the CDR3 is 11 residues. The chain's CDR3 is CSAWTNTEAFF. As DNA, the CDR3 is TGCAGTGCATGGACGAACACTGAAGCTTTCTTT.

This rearrangement joins TRBV4-1 to TRBJ1-1; D is uncertain. The CDR3 extends over 15 amino acids. Per germline, CDR1 MGHRA and CDR2 YSYEKL. Trimming removed 2 bases at V and 4 bases at J, with 14 bases between. CDR3 nucleotides: TGCGCCAGCAGCCAACCGACGGCAAGGAGCACTGAAGCTTTCTTT. It is translated as CASSQPTARSTEAFF.

V gene TRBV29-1 combines with J gene TRBJ2-1; TRBD1 agrees at 10 bases. J lost 2 bases, V lost 7 bases, and 5 bases had no gene match. CDR3 length: 14 amino acids. The germline V gene has CDR1 SQVTM and CDR2 ANQGSEA. As DNA, the CDR3 is TGCAGCGGGGACAGGGGACGCACCTACAATGAGCAGTTCTTC. Amino acids: CSGDRGRTYNEQFF.

V gene TRBV6-5 combines with J gene TRBJ2-3; 9 bases agree with TRBD2. The CDR3 has 14 residues. V gave up 6 bases and J gave up 1 base; unmatched junction bases: 2. Germline CDR1 and CDR2: MNHEY and SVGAGI. The CDR3 reads CASRIAGGTDTQYF. The CDR3 region has the DNA TGTGCCAGCAGAATAGCGGGAGGCACAGATACGCAGTATTTT.

The chain joins TRBV5-4 to TRBJ2-7; D gene ambiguous. The CDR3 is 13 amino acids. Per germline, CDR1 SGHNT and CDR2 YYREEE (reference sequence). The ends were cut back, 4 bases at V and 3 bases at J, with 11 bases in the middle. CDR3 amino acids: CASSRNGFYEQYF. DNA for the CDR3: TGTGCCAGCAGCCGGAACGGGTTCTACGAGCAGTACTTC.

The chain is built from TRBV21-1 and TRBJ2-5; the table's D call of TRBD1 was not tested on the DNA. TRBV21-1 is listed as a pseudogene. The CDR3 length is 16 residues. The CDR3 spells CASSLYLTGIQETQYF. DNA of the CDR3: TGTGCCAGCAGCCTGTACTTGACAGGGATTCAAGAGACCCAGTACTTC.

The genes are TRBV5-5 and TRBJ1-5, with a tentative D call TRBD1 (6 bases). CDR1 and CDR2 (germline): SGHKS, YYEKEE (reference sequence). This CDR3 is built from 17 residues. V gave up 0 bases and J gave up 0 bases, with 13 bases separating them. The CDR3 protein is CASSLGPGAISNQPQHF. The CDR3 DNA sequence: TGTGCCAGCAGCTTGGGACCGGGGGCCATTAGCAATCAGCCCCAGCATTTT.

With respect to this clone: Additional DNA sequences in this sample encode the identical CDR3. This chain joins TRBV9 and TRBJ2-5; D unresolved. Germline V lookup: CDR1 SGDLS, CDR2 YYNGEE. CDR3 size: 14 residues. Deletions cut 4 bases from V and 2 bases from J, with 12 bases between. CDR3 loop: CASSPPGGQETQYF. CDR3 coding DNA: TGTGCCAGCAGCCCCCCCGGCGGACAAGAGACCCAGTACTTC.

This clone was counted a single time. This chain links TRBV7-2 with TRBJ1-5; 8 nucleotides match TRBD1. V shed 4 bases, J shed 5 bases, and the junction held 7 bases outside the gene matches. The length of the CDR3 is 15 residues. Germline V CDR1 and CDR2: SGHTA, FQGNSA. CDR3 in DNA: TGTGCCAGCAGCTGGGAGGCAGGGGGCTATCAGCCCCAGCATTTT. Its translation: CASSWEAGGYQPQHF.

This clone was picked up one time. V is TRBV6-6 and J is TRBJ2-7; tentative D call: TRBD1 (6 bases). Germline V gene lookup returns CDR1 MNHNY and CDR2 SVGAGI (reference sequence). V was shortened by 5 bases and J by 5 bases, with 10 bases between the two germline ends. This CDR3 spans 12 amino acids. The CDR3 protein is CASSPTGNEQYF. DNA of the CDR3: TGTGCCAGCAGTCCCACAGGGAACGAGCAGTACTTC.

The J gene is TRBJ2-2, the V gene TRBV28; D remains ambiguous. Germline assignment: CDR1 MDHEN and CDR2 SYDVKM. CDR3 size: 12 residues. V was shortened by 3 bases and J by 6 bases, with 5 bases between the two germline ends. The CDR3 DNA is TGTGCCAGCAGTTTTTGGTCCGGGGAGCTGTTTTTT. Amino acids: CASSFWSGELFF.

Notes on this clone: The sample carries other DNA sequences with the same CDR3. This chain connects TRBV18 to TRBJ1-1; D is ambiguous. The CDR3 totals 14 residues. The V and J ends lost 2 bases and 3 bases respectively, with 10 bases between them. Germline CDR1 reads KGHSH; CDR2 reads LQKENI. CDR3 coding DNA: TGTGCCAGCTCACCAGGGCAGGCCTACACTGAAGCTTTCTTT. Translating it yields CASSPGQAYTEAFF.

The rearrangement joins TRBV15 to TRBJ1-1; the D gene is possibly TRBD1 (6 bases). The germline V gene encodes CDR1 LNHNV and CDR2 YYDKDF (reference sequence). V lost 0 bases and J 1 base, leaving 15 bases between the germline ends. The CDR3 spans 17 residues. This CDR3 is CATSRDSLGHSNTEAFF. CDR3 sequence (DNA): TGTGCCACCAGCAGAGATTCCCTGGGACACTCGAACACTGAAGCTTTCTTT.

This clone was counted a single time. The V gene is TRBV5-4, the J gene TRBJ2-6, with D perhaps matching TRBD2 (6 bases). V lost 5 bases to trimming and J lost 0 bases, with 6 bases between them. Germline-derived CDR1 and CDR2 are SGHNT and YYREEE (reference sequence). The CDR3 sequence is 14 residues long. CDR3 loop: CASREGSGANVLTF. The CDR3 DNA is TGTGCCAGCAGGGAGGGCTCTGGGGCCAACGTCCTGACTTTC.

The CDR3 spells CAWSVGGDFGNTIYF. In DNA form, the CDR3 reads TGTGCCTGGAGTGTTGGAGGGGACTTTGGAAACACCATATATTTT. The V gene is TRBV30, the J gene TRBJ1-3, with D possibly TRBD1 on 5 matching bases. The CDR3 spans 15 residues. The germline V gene encodes CDR1 GTSNPN and CDR2 SVGIG (reference sequence). The V gene lost 0 bases and the J gene lost 3 bases, with 12 bases spanning the gap.

This rearrangement joins TRBV7-2 to TRBJ1-2, with D possibly TRBD1 on 6 matching bases. The V end was cut by 3 bases, the J end by 2 bases, with 19 bases between. CDR1 and CDR2 from the germline V gene are SGHTA and FQGNSA. The length of the CDR3 is 17 residues. The CDR3 loop reads CASSLVVRDTSNYGYTF. CDR3 sequence (DNA): TGTGCCAGCAGCTTGGTGGTCCGGGACACTTCAAACTATGGCTACACCTTC.

This sequence joins TRBV28 and TRBJ1-6; 9 nucleotides agree with TRBD1. Per germline, CDR1 MDHEN and CDR2 SYDVKM. This CDR3 region has 15 residues. J gave up 10 bases and V 7 bases, and 11 bases lay outside the gene matches. The CDR3 spells CASTLGDRVASPLHF. CDR3 DNA: TGTGCCAGCACTCTAGGGGACAGGGTTGCCTCACCCCTCCACTTT.

The chain links TRBV18 to TRBJ2-1; TRBD2 matches at 11 bases. Germline CDR1 and CDR2: KGHSH and LQKENI. The CDR3 has 18 amino acids. J lost 8 bases, V lost 5 bases, and 17 bases had no gene match. The CDR3 sequence is CASSSRNKLAGVTHEQFF. CDR3 nucleotide sequence: TGTGCCAGCTCATCGCGGAATAAACTAGCGGGGGTCACCCATGAGCAGTTCTTC. Drawing the rest from reference TRBV18 and TRBJ2-1, the complete variable domain is NAGVMQNPRHLVRRRGQEARLRCSPMKGHSHVYWYRQLPEEGLKFMVYLQKENIIDESGMPKERFSAEFPKEGPSILRIQQVVRGDSAAYFCASSSRNKLAGVTHEQFFGPGTRLTVL.

V is TRBV5-1 and J is TRBJ1-6; D gene uncertain. Germline V gene lookup returns CDR1 SGHRS and CDR2 YFSETQ. Trimming took 0 bases from V and 8 from J, leaving 6 bases between them. There are 13 residues in the CDR3. The CDR3 sequence is CASSLVSYSPLHF. The CDR3 DNA reads TGCGCCAGCAGCTTGGTGTCTTATTCACCCCTCCACTTT.